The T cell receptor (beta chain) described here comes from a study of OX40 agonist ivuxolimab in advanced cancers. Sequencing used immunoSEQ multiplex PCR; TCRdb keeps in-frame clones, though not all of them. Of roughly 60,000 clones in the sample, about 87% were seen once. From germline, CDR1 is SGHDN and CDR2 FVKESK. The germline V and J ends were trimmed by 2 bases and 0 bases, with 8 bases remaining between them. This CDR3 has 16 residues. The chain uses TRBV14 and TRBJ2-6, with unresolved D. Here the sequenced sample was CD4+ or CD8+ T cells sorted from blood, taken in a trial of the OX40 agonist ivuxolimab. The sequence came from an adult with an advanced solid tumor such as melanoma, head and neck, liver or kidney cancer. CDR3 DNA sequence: TGTGCCAGCAGCCAACTTGGGCTCTCTGGGGCCAACGTCCTGACTTTC. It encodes CASSQLGLSGANVLTF.